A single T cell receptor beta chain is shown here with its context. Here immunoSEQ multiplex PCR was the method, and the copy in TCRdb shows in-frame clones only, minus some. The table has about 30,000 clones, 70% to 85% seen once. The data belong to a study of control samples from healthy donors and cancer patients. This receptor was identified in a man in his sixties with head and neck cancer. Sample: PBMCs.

CDR3 region: CASSAGTGGPYGYTF. The DNA for the CDR3 is TGTGCCAGCAGCGCCGGGACAGGGGGCCCCTATGGCTACACCTTC. The gene calls are TRBV9 and TRBJ1-2; TRBD1 agrees at 12 bases. Losses at the gene ends were 3 bases for V and 4 bases for J; bases not matched to a gene: 4. CDR1 is SGDLS, CDR2 YYNGEE, per germline. CDR3 length equals 15 residues.